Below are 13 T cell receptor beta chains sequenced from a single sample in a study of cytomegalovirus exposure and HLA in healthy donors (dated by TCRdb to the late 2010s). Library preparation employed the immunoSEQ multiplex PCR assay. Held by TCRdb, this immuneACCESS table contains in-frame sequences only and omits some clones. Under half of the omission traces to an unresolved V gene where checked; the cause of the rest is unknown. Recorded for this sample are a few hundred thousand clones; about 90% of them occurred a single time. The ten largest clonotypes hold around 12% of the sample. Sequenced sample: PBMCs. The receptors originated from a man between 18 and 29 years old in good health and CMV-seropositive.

Here the CDR3 reads CASSQDSPGYGYTF. The CDR3 DNA reads TGTGCCAGCAGCCAGGACAGCCCTGGGTATGGCTACACCTTC. The chain couples TRBV11-3 to TRBJ1-2; the D gene is possibly TRBD1 (6 bases). This CDR3 comprises 14 residues. Germline V gives CDR1 SGHNT, CDR2 YENEEA. V was trimmed by 5 bases and J by 5 bases, leaving 15 bases between them. The full variable domain, completed using reference TRBV11-3 and TRBJ1-2, is EAGVVQSPRYKIIEKKQPVAFWCNPISGHNTLYWYLQNLGQGPELLIRYENEEAVDDSQLPKDRFSAERLKGVDSTLKIQPAELGDSAVYLCASSQDSPGYGYTFGSGTRLTVV.

The CDR3, as DNA: TGTGCCAGCAGTACCCCAATGGACGGGAACACTGAAGCTTTCTTT. Translation: CASSTPMDGNTEAFF. The V and J genes are TRBV6-6 and TRBJ1-1; D unresolved. The CDR3 has 15 residues. Looked up from germline, CDR1 is MNHNY and CDR2 is SVGAGI (reference sequence). Trimming shortened V by 5 bases and J by 1 base, and 14 bases separated the two germline ends.

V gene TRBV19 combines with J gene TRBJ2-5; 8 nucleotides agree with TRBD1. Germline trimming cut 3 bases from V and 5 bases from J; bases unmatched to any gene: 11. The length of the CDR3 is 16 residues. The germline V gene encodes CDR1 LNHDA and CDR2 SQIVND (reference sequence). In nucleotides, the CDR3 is TGTGCCAGTAGTATGGGGAGGCCAGGGGGCGGGGAGACCCAGTACTTC. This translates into CASSMGRPGGGETQYF.

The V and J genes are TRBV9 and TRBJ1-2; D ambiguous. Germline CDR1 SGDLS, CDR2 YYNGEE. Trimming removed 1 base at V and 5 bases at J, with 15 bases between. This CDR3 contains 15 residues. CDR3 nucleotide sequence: TGTGCCAGCAGCGTAACGCCTGGGCCTCAGTATGGCTACACCTTC. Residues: CASSVTPGPQYGYTF.

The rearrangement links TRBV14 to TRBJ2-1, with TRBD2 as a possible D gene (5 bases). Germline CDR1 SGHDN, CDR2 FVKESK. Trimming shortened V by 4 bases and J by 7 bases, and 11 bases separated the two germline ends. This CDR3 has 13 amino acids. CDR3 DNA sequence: TGTGCCAGCAGCCGAGGGTTTGAAAATGAGCAGTTCTTC. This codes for CASSRGFENEQFF.

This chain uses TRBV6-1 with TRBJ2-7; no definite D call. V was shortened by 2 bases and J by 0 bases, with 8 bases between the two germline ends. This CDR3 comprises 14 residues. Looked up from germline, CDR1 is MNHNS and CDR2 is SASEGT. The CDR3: CASSEWEVSYEQYF. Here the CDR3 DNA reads TGTGCCAGCAGTGAATGGGAAGTCTCCTACGAGCAGTACTTC.

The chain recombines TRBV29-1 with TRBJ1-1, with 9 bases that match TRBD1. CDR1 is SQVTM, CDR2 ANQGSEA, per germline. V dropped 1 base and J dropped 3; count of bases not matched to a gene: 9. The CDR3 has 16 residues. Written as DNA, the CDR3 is TGCAGCGTTGAAGTGGCCTCGGGGACAGGGCACACTGAAGCTTTCTTT. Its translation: CSVEVASGTGHTEAFF.

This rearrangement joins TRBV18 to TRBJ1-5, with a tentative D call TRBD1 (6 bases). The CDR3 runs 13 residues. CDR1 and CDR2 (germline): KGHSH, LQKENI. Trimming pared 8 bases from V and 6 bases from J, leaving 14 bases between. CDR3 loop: CASGGAQGQPQHF. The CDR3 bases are TGTGCCAGCGGGGGGGCGCAGGGTCAGCCCCAGCATTTT.

The chain's CDR3 is CASSSGAGANVLTF. The CDR3 DNA is TGCGCCAGCAGCTCAGGGGCTGGGGCCAACGTCCTGACTTTC. J is TRBJ2-6 and V is TRBV10-2; TRBD1 is a possible D gene (6 bases). V lost 6 bases and J 2 bases, leaving 8 bases between the germline ends. Germline loops: CDR1 WSHSY, CDR2 SAAADI. The CDR3 extends over 14 amino acids.

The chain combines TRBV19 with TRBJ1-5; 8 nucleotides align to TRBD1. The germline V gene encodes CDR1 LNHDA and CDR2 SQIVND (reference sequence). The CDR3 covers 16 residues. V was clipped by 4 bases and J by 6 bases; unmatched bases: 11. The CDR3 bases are TGTGCCAGTAGTACGGGGGTCAGGGGGCTCGGTCAGCCCCAGCATTTT. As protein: CASSTGVRGLGQPQHF.

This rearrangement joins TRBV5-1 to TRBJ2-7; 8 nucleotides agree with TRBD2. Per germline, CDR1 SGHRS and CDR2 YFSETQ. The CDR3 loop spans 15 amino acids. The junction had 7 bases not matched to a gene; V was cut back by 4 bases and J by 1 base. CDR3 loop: CASSARTSRSYEQYF. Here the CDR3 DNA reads TGCGCCAGCAGCGCCCGGACTAGCAGGTCCTACGAGCAGTACTTC.

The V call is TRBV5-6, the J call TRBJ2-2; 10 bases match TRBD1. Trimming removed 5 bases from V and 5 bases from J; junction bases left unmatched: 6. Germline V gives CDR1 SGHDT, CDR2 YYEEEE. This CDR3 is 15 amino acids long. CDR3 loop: CASSPDRGLTGELFF. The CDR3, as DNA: TGTGCCAGCAGTCCGGACAGGGGGTTGACCGGGGAGCTGTTTTTT.

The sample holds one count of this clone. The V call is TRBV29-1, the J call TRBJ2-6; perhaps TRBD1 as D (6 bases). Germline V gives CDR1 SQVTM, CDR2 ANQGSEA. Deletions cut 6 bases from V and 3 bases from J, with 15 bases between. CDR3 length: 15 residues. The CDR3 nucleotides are TGCAGCGTAACTGACAGGAGTATTGGGGCCAACGTCCTGACTTTC. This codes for CSVTDRSIGANVLTF.